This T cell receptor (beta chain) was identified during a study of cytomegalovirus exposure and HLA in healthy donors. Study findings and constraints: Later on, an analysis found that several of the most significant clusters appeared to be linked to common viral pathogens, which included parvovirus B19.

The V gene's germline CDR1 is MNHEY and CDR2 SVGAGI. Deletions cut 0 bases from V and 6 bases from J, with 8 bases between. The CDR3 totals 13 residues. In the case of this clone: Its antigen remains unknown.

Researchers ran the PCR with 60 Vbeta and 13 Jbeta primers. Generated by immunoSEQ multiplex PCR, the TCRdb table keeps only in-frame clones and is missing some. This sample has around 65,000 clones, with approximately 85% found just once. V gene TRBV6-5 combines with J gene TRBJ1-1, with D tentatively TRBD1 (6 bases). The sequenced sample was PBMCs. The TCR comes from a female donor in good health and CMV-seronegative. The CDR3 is CASSYSWGPEAFF. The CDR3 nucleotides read TGTGCCAGCAGTTACTCGTGGGGGCCTGAAGCTTTCTTT.